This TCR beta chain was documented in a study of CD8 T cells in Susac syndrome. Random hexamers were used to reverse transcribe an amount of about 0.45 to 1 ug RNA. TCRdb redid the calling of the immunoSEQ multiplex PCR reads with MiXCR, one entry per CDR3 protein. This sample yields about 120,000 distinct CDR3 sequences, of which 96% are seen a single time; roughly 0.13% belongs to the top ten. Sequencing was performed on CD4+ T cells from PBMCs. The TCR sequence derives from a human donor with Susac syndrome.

This CDR3 is CSAPGSGESTIYF. The CDR3 DNA is TGCAGTGCTCCCGGGTCGGGCGAAAGCACCATATATTTT. The chain uses TRBV20-1 and TRBJ1-3; D gene uncertain. CDR3 size: 13 residues. Germline V gives CDR1 DFQATT, CDR2 SNEGSKA (reference sequence). The V gene lost 5 bases and the J gene lost 9 bases, with 17 bases spanning the gap.